The 29 T cell receptor beta chains presented below share a single source sample, sequenced in a study of blood T cell repertoires in COVID-19. Repertoires were generated with immunoSEQ multiplex PCR, while TCRdb's copy carries only in-frame clones and drops some. The sample contains approximately 470,000 clones, 80% to 90% of which appear only once. The sample comprised peripheral blood. These receptor sequences come from a human donor in a cohort sampled during active COVID-19.

This clone has more than one count but fewer than ten. The V call is TRBV18, the J call TRBJ1-1, with 10 positions matching TRBD1. This CDR3 region has 17 residues. The germline gives CDR1 KGHSH, CDR2 LQKENI. Trimming cost V 0 bases and J 10 bases; bases outside gene matches: 14. The CDR3 is CASSPPGRMDRGFGAFF. The CDR3 DNA reads TGTGCCAGCTCACCACCGGGCAGGATGGACAGGGGGTTCGGAGCTTTCTTT.

This rearrangement joins TRBV15 to TRBJ2-3, with D tentatively TRBD2 (6 bases). Deletions cut 0 bases from V and 1 base from J, with 17 bases between. From germline, CDR1 is LNHNV and CDR2 YYDKDF (reference sequence). The CDR3 covers 18 residues. Written as DNA, the CDR3 is TGTGCCACCAGCAGAGAATGGGGGGACGGCCTTCGCACAGATACGCAGTATTTT. Its translation is CATSREWGDGLRTDTQYF. Full variable domain (outside the CDR3, taken from reference TRBV15 and TRBJ2-3): DAMVIQNPRYQVTQFGKPVTLSCSQTLNHNVMYWYQQKSSQAPKLLFHYYDKDFNNEADTPDNFQSRRPNTSFCFLDIRSPGLGDTAMYLCATSREWGDGLRTDTQYFGPGTRLTVL.

This sequence joins TRBV5-1 and TRBJ2-3; 8 nucleotides align to TRBD2. CDR3 length equals 16 residues. With 6 bases clipped from V and 0 bases from J, the junction kept 9 bases outside the gene matches. The germline gives CDR1 SGHRS, CDR2 YFSETQ. The CDR3, as DNA: TGCGCCAGCATTGACGGGAGGGCCTTTAGCACAGATACGCAGTATTTT. Translation gives CASIDGRAFSTDTQYF.

This clone was recorded only once. The V and J genes are TRBV29-1 and TRBJ1-1, with 7 bases aligning to TRBD1. Germline V gene lookup returns CDR1 SQVTM and CDR2 ANQGSEA. Trimming at V came to 5 bases and at J to 0 bases, leaving 6 bases not matched to a gene. The CDR3 spans 14 residues. CDR3 nucleotide sequence: TGCAGCGTTCCCTGGACAGGATTGAACACTGAAGCTTTCTTT. It encodes CSVPWTGLNTEAFF.

V and J are TRBV5-1 and TRBJ1-2; 10 nucleotides align to TRBD1. Germline CDR1 and CDR2: SGHRS and YFSETQ. The CDR3 is 16 amino acids. Losses at the gene ends were 4 bases for V and 7 bases for J; bases not matched to a gene: 13. CDR3 nucleotide sequence: TGCGCCAGCAGCATACCTTCGACAGGGGGCGCTGGTGGCTACACCTTC. Translated, it gives CASSIPSTGGAGGYTF.

The chain combines TRBV7-2 with TRBJ2-3; TRBD2 matches 9 bases. The CDR3 spans 16 residues. V shed 5 bases, J shed 1 base, and the junction held 7 bases outside the gene matches. The V gene's germline CDR1 is SGHTA and CDR2 FQGNSA. The CDR3 region has the DNA TGTGCCAGCAGCCCCAGGGTAGCGGGAGGCACAGATACGCAGTATTTT. It yields the protein CASSPRVAGGTDTQYF.

The V and J genes are TRBV24-1 and TRBJ1-5; 10 bases are shared with TRBD1. Per germline, CDR1 KGHDR and CDR2 SFDVKD. The CDR3 is 15 residues long. V lost 3 bases to trimming and J lost 6 bases; unmatched junction nucleotides: 4. CDR3 loop: CATSDRTGGIQPQHF. In DNA, the CDR3 is TGTGCCACCAGTGATCGGACAGGGGGGATTCAGCCCCAGCATTTT.

The chain joins TRBV10-1 to TRBJ2-7, with D perhaps matching TRBD2 (6 bases). CDR3 size: 14 residues. Trimming took off 6 bases at V and 7 bases at J, with 19 bases between the two ends. Germline values: CDR1 WNHNN, CDR2 SYGVQD (reference sequence). The CDR3 DNA follows: TGCGCCAGCAGAGTGTTATGGGGGGTGAAAGAGCAGTACTTC. It yields the protein CASRVLWGVKEQYF.

The CDR3 here is CASSRGAVSNQPQHF. Here the CDR3 DNA reads TGTGCCAGTAGCAGGGGGGCAGTTAGCAATCAGCCCCAGCATTTT. The gene calls are TRBV19 and TRBJ1-5; the match to TRBD1 covers 7 bases. CDR1 is LNHDA and CDR2 is SQIVND in the germline V gene (reference sequence). The CDR3 consists of 15 residues. The V gene end was trimmed by 6 bases and the J gene end by 0 bases; junction bases not matched to a gene: 5.

The rearrangement uses TRBV3-1 (or the pseudogene TRBV3-2) and TRBJ1-3; no definite D call. Looked up from germline, CDR1 is LGHDT and CDR2 is YNNKEL (reference sequence). V lost 4 bases to trimming and J lost 0 bases, with 13 bases between them. CDR3 length: 16 amino acids. CDR3 region: CASSPRFGVSGNTIYF. The CDR3 DNA follows: TGTGCCAGCAGCCCCCGTTTTGGAGTCTCTGGAAACACCATATATTTT.

The rearrangement links TRBV25-1 to TRBJ2-7; weak D call: TRBD1 (5 bases). From germline, CDR1 is MGHDK and CDR2 SYGVNS. Trimming cost V 4 bases and J 1 base, with 11 bases left between them. CDR3 length: 14 amino acids. CDR3 in DNA: TGTGCCAGCAGTGGCCCCCAGGGTTCCTACGAGCAGTACTTC. This encodes CASSGPQGSYEQYF.

The rearrangement uses TRBV7-8 and TRBJ2-2; 7 bases are a match to TRBD1. Per the germline V gene, CDR1 is SGHVS and CDR2 is FQNEAQ. V lost 6 bases, J lost 2 bases, and 12 bases stayed unmatched. CDR3 length: 17 residues. CDR3 bases: TGTGCCAGCAGGGGTACTAGACAGGGCAAAAACACCGGGGAGCTGTTTTTT. Protein: CASRGTRQGKNTGELFF.

This clone has just a few counts. The gene calls are TRBV19 and TRBJ2-7, with TRBD2 identical over 11 bases. Germline CDR1 reads LNHDA; CDR2 reads SQIVND (reference sequence). The CDR3 sequence is 15 residues long. V lost 5 bases and J lost 6; bases outside the gene matches: 9. The CDR3, as DNA: TGTGCCAGTAGTGCCCTACTAGCGGGAGAGCTCGAGCAGTACTTC. Translated, it gives CASSALLAGELEQYF.

The genes are TRBV7-9 and TRBJ2-7; D is ambiguous. The ends were cut back, 3 bases at V and 3 bases at J, with 6 bases in the middle. CDR3 length: 12 residues. Per the germline V gene, CDR1 is SEHNR and CDR2 is FQNEAQ (reference sequence). CDR3 protein: CASSFQYYEQYF. The CDR3 DNA sequence: TGTGCCAGCAGCTTTCAGTACTACGAGCAGTACTTC.

The V call is TRBV7-2, the J call TRBJ2-1, with 7 bases that match TRBD2. The V segment lost 4 bases and the J segment 4 bases; nucleotides outside the gene matches: 10. CDR3 length equals 16 residues. Germline CDR1 and CDR2: SGHTA and FQGNSA. CDR3 sequence: CASSSRAGLGYNEQFF. CDR3 in DNA: TGTGCCAGCAGCTCTCGAGCGGGGTTAGGGTACAATGAGCAGTTCTTC.

The rearrangement joins TRBV7-2 to TRBJ2-1; possible D gene TRBD1, 5 bases. Germline loops: CDR1 SGHTA, CDR2 FQGNSA. Trimming cost V 1 base and J 12 bases, with 22 bases left between them. The CDR3 contains 16 residues. The DNA for the CDR3 is TGTGCCAGCAGCTTAGGAGGCGGACACTACAATGAGCGGCAGTTCTTC. It translates to CASSLGGGHYNERQFF.

The J gene is TRBJ2-2, the V gene TRBV2; a weak D match, TRBD2 (6 bases). The germline V gene encodes CDR1 SNHLY and CDR2 FYNNEI. The CDR3 totals 14 residues. Deletions cut 5 bases from V and 4 bases from J, with 11 bases between. The CDR3 bases are TGTGCCAGCAGTCGCCTAGCGAGCACCGGGGAGCTGTTTTTT. This encodes CASSRLASTGELFF.

This clone was observed once. DNA for the CDR3: TGTGCCAGCAGCTTAGATCTCAGGGGCGTACACTCCTACGAGCAGTACTTC. It specifies CASSLDLRGVHSYEQYF. This chain joins TRBV11-2 and TRBJ2-7; D may be TRBD1 (6 bases). There are 17 residues in the CDR3. Trimming took 0 bases from V and 0 from J, leaving 15 bases between them. The germline CDR1 and CDR2 sequences are SGHAT and FQNNGV. Full variable domain (missing parts from reference TRBV11-2 and TRBJ2-7): EAGVAQSPRYKIIEKRQSVAFWCNPISGHATLYWYQQILGQGPKLLIQFQNNGVVDDSQLPKDRFSAERLKGVDSTLKIQPAKLEDSAVYLCASSLDLRGVHSYEQYFGPGTRLTVT.

This chain joins TRBV15 and TRBJ1-3; 10 positions agree with TRBD1. V was pared by 3 bases and J by 3 bases, with 14 bases of the junction left unmatched. Germline loops: CDR1 LNHNV, CDR2 YYDKDF (reference sequence). This CDR3 comprises 19 residues. The CDR3 sequence: CATSSRDRGSENYGNTIYF. CDR3 sequence (DNA): TGTGCCACCAGCAGCCGGGACAGGGGCTCGGAAAACTATGGAAACACCATATATTTT.

This chain joins TRBV19 and TRBJ2-1; 10 positions agree with TRBD2. The junction had 9 bases not matched to a gene; V was cut back by 3 bases and J by 4 bases. The germline V gene encodes CDR1 LNHDA and CDR2 SQIVND (reference sequence). CDR3 length: 17 amino acids. CDR3 DNA: TGTGCCAGTAGTATTAGGGGGAGCGGGAGGGGGTACAATGAGCAGTTCTTC. Amino acid sequence: CASSIRGSGRGYNEQFF.

The V call is TRBV2, the J call TRBJ1-5; the match to TRBD1 covers 7 bases. Trimming removed 6 bases from V and 2 bases from J; junction bases left unmatched: 4. The CDR3 spans 14 residues. Looked up from germline, CDR1 is SNHLY and CDR2 is FYNNEI. The CDR3 region has the DNA TGTGCCAGCAGCCGTGACAGGGGCAATCAGCCCCAGCATTTT. Translation gives CASSRDRGNQPQHF.

This clone turned up a few times. J is TRBJ2-7 and V is TRBV10-2, with D perhaps TRBD2 (5 bases). V lost 0 bases and J lost 1, with 7 bases in between. From germline, CDR1 is WSHSY and CDR2 SAAADI. This CDR3 contains 14 residues. The CDR3: CASSESGESYEQYF. CDR3 DNA sequence: TGCGCCAGCAGTGAGTCGGGAGAATCCTACGAGCAGTACTTC.

As regards this clone: Other DNA sequences in this specimen translate into the identical CDR3. CDR3 sequence (DNA): TGTGCCAGCAGCTTGGTGTCTTACAATGAGCAGTTCTTC. Translation gives CASSLVSYNEQFF. V is TRBV5-4 and J is TRBJ2-1; D is undetermined. The CDR3 length is 13 residues. V gave up 0 bases and J gave up 4 bases, with 5 bases separating them. The germline V gene has CDR1 SGHNT and CDR2 YYREEE (reference sequence). Full variable domain (rest looked up from reference TRBV5-4 and TRBJ2-1): ETGVTQSPTHLIKTRGQQVTLRCSSQSGHNTVSWYQQALGQGPQFIFQYYREEENGRGNFPPRFSGLQFPNYSSELNVNALELDDSALYLCASSLVSYNEQFFGPGTRLTVL.

This chain connects TRBV19 to TRBJ2-7; D is unresolved. Germline CDR1 is LNHDA and CDR2 is SQIVND (reference sequence). The CDR3 covers 13 residues. The germline V and J ends were trimmed by 7 bases and 0 bases, with 10 bases remaining between them. The CDR3 DNA reads as TGTGCCAGTACCCCGAACGGCTCCTACGAGCAGTACTTC. Translation gives CASTPNGSYEQYF.

J is TRBJ2-7 and V is TRBV24-1; 10 positions agree with TRBD1. Germline assignment: CDR1 KGHDR and CDR2 SFDVKD. Trimming took 8 bases from V and 9 from J; bases not matched to a gene: 6. The CDR3 is 12 amino acids. The CDR3 DNA reads TGTGCCACCACATCGGGACAGGGGCGGCAGTACTTC. Translating it yields CATTSGQGRQYF.

V is TRBV21-1 and J is TRBJ2-6; no check of the table's D call, TRBD2, against the DNA was made. TRBV21-1 is described as a pseudogene. CDR3 size: 17 residues. CDR3 loop: CASSKGPPSSGANVLTF. CDR3 sequence (DNA): TGTGCCAGCAGCAAAGGGCCCCCTAGTTCTGGGGCCAACGTCCTGACTTTC.

The CDR3 region has the DNA TGCGCCAGCAGCAAAGGTCTAGCGGGAGGGGCAGAGACCCAGTACTTC. Protein: CASSKGLAGGAETQYF. The genes are TRBV4-1 and TRBJ2-5; 12 bases map to TRBD2. Germline-derived CDR1 and CDR2 are MGHRA and YSYEKL. The junction had 8 bases not matched to a gene; V was cut back by 5 bases and J by 4 bases. This CDR3 has 16 residues.

This clone was seen once. The chain combines TRBV11-2 with TRBJ2-3; D might be TRBD1 (6 bases). This CDR3 is built from 14 residues. The V end lost 1 base, the J end lost 4 bases, and 9 bases lay between the germline ends. Germline CDR1 SGHAT, CDR2 FQNNGV. CDR3 amino acids: CASSLARGSDTQYF. Written as DNA, the CDR3 is TGTGCCAGCAGCTTAGCCAGGGGTTCAGATACGCAGTATTTT.

About this clone itself: Other DNA sequences in the same sample also yield this CDR3. This rearrangement joins TRBV19 to TRBJ1-1; D not resolved. The CDR3 totals 12 residues. CDR1 and CDR2 (germline): LNHDA, SQIVND (reference sequence). Trimming pared 4 bases from V and 4 bases from J, leaving 7 bases between. CDR3 region: CASSRRGTEAFF. The DNA of the CDR3 is TGTGCCAGTAGTAGGCGAGGCACTGAAGCTTTCTTT.